This T cell receptor (beta chain) was obtained from a study of shared clonotypes between healthy human individuals. V lost 5 bases to trimming and J lost 4 bases, with 10 bases between them. CDR1 and CDR2 (germline): SGHTS, YDEGEE. The CDR3 sequence is 13 residues long. This clone was recorded only once. The method was immunoSEQ multiplex PCR; TCRdb's version includes in-frame clones alone and lacks a portion of them. The sample lists roughly 530,000 clones; less than 96% were seen once. The TCR originated in a woman in her twenties or thirties in good health. The chain combines TRBV5-8 with TRBJ1-5; the D is unclear. Sequencing was carried out using naive CD4+ T cells sorted from blood. Subset here: CD45RA+ positively selected. The chain's CDR3 is CASRIRKNQPQHF. DNA of the CDR3: TGTGCCAGCAGGATCCGGAAGAATCAGCCCCAGCATTTT.